Given below is one TCR beta chain in context. Its antigen is undetermined. The protocol was immunoSEQ multiplex PCR, while the TCRdb copy is restricted to in-frame clones and leaves out a portion. The table lists some 43,000 clones, about 85% of them singletons, with approximately 4.1% in the top ten. The CDR3 consists of 12 residues. Trimming left V 6 bases short and J 5 bases short, with 10 bases between. The germline gives CDR1 MDHEN, CDR2 SYDVKM. The sample is drawn from a study of T cells in tumors after PD-1 blockade. Study details: Some patients also took daily vismodegib 150 mg during anti-PD-1 treatment. Mean per blood sample: 113,528 templates (about 23,000-257,772), roughly 34,000 unique clonotypes.

Study conclusions and caveats: Blood contained approximately 40% of the tumor's TCR clonotypes.

The sequencing here drew on PBMCs, taken before anti-PD-1 treatment. This sequence originates from a human donor with basal cell carcinoma. V and J are TRBV28 and TRBJ2-5, with a tentative D call TRBD1 (6 bases). CDR3: CASRWGRETQYF. The CDR3 DNA follows: TGTGCCAGCAGATGGGGGCGTGAGACCCAGTACTTC.